A single sample gave rise to the 4 T cell receptor beta chains below, sequenced in a study of T-cell reconstitution after alpha-beta-depleted transplantation in children. Unique molecular identifiers were used in preparing the TCRbeta library. TCRdb re-derived calls from the PCR reads in MiXCR, one entry per CDR3 protein. The data hold some 240,000 distinct CDR3 sequences, with approximately 9.7% observed a single time. The material was PBMCs from the stem cell graft donor, obtained from the stem cell graft. The origin of the receptors is a human donor who donated a stem cell graft to a child with SCID.

This clonotype has ten or more counts. The chain employs TRBV20-1 and TRBJ1-6, with D possibly matching TRBD1 (5 bases). CDR3 size: 14 residues. The germline V and J ends were trimmed by 0 bases and 10 bases, with 13 bases remaining between them. Germline assignment: CDR1 DFQATT and CDR2 SNEGSKA (reference sequence). In DNA form, the CDR3 reads TGCAGTGCTAGAGAAACCAGGGATGGATCACCCCTCCACTTT. This translates into CSARETRDGSPLHF.

This clonotype appeared many times. This chain connects TRBV2 to TRBJ1-2; 11 nucleotides align to TRBD1. The CDR3 has 14 residues. Germline-derived CDR1 and CDR2 are SNHLY and FYNNEI. Trimming took 9 bases from V and 3 from J; bases not matched to a gene: 6. The CDR3 region is CASGQGAVDYGYTF. CDR3 bases: TGTGCCAGTGGACAGGGGGCGGTTGACTATGGCTACACCTTC.

This clonotype was recorded many times. The J gene is TRBJ2-7, the V gene TRBV5-1; TRBD1 agrees at 7 bases. Per germline, CDR1 SGHRS and CDR2 YFSETQ. Germline trimming cut 0 bases from V and 6 bases from J; bases unmatched to any gene: 0. The length of the CDR3 is 12 residues. The CDR3 nucleotides are TGCGCCAGCAGCTTGGACAGGGGCGAGCAGTACTTC. This translates into CASSLDRGEQYF.

This clonotype was seen at least ten times. The chain carries TRBV7-9 and TRBJ2-1; 11 bases agree with TRBD1. J was trimmed by 7 bases and V by 4 bases; bases with no gene match: 15. Germline CDR1 reads SEHNR; CDR2 reads FQNEAQ (reference sequence). This CDR3 has 18 amino acids. CDR3 amino acids: CASSSVPGQGGYKNEQFF. For the CDR3, the DNA is TGTGCCAGCAGCTCCGTCCCGGGACAGGGGGGATATAAGAATGAGCAGTTCTTC.